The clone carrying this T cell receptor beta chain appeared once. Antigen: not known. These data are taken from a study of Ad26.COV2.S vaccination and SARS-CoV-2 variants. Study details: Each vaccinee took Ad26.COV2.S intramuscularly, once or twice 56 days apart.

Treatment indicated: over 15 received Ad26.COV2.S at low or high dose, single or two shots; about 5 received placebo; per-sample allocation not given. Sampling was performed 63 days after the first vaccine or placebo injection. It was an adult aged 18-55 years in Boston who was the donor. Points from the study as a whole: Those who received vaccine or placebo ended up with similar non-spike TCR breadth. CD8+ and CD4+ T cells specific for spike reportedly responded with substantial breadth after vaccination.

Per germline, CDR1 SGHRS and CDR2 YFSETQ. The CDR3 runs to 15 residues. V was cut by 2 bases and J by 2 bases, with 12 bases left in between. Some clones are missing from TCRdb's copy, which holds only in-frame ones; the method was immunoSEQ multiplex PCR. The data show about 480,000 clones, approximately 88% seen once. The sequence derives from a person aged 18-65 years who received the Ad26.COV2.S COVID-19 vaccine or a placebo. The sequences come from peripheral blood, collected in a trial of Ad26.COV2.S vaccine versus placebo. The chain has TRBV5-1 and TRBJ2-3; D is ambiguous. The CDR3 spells CASSFSIGPTDTQYF. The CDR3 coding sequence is TGCGCCAGCAGCTTTAGTATTGGGCCCACAGATACGCAGTATTTT.